The rows below give T cell receptor beta chains drawn from one sample of a study of neurological immune-mediated disorders. TCRdb fed the 5' RACE reads into MiXCR, producing one record per CDR3 protein. In the table there are 95,000 to 110,000 distinct CDR3 sequences, approximately 11% of which are singletons. Sample: PBMCs. The receptors here all came from a female donor with HTLV-1-associated myelopathy (HAM/TSP). Each CDR3 is given with its conserved first and last residue. D genes are given only for firm matches. Clone size, where shown, is once, few, many, or a class for clones that have expanded.

j_call: TRBJ2-1
clone_size: NA
cdr3_length: 16
v_call: TRBV4-2
d_call: TRBD2
cdr3_nt: TGTGCCAGCAGCCGGGAACTAGCGGGGGGGCTTAATGAGCAGTTCTTC
cdr3_aa: CASSRELAGGLNEQFF

j_call: TRBJ2-6
clone_size: many
cdr3_length: 16
v_call: TRBV4-2
d_call: NA
cdr3_nt: TGTGCCAGCAGCCAAGATAGAATCTCTGGGGCCAACGTCCTGACTTTC
cdr3_aa: CASSQDRISGANVLTF

j_call: TRBJ2-3
clone_size: NA
cdr3_length: 15
v_call: TRBV12-3/TRBV12-4
d_call: TRBD2
cdr3_nt: TGTGCCAGCAGGCGTAGCGGGGCAAGCACAGATACGCAGTATTTT
cdr3_aa: CASRRSGASTDTQYF

j_call: TRBJ1-4
clone_size: many
cdr3_length: 12
v_call: TRBV12-3/TRBV12-4
d_call: NA
cdr3_nt: TGTGCCAGCAGTCCATACAATGAAAAACTGTTTTTT
cdr3_aa: CASSPYNEKLFF

j_call: TRBJ2-1
clone_size: NA
cdr3_length: 14
v_call: TRBV24-1
d_call: NA
cdr3_nt: TGTGCCACCAGTGATTTTGGGGCAGGCAATGAGCAGTTCTTC
cdr3_aa: CATSDFGAGNEQFF

j_call: TRBJ2-1
clone_size: many
cdr3_length: 15
v_call: TRBV28
d_call: NA
cdr3_nt: TGTGCCAGCAGTCTTCTACAGAGCTCCTACAATGAGCAGTTCTTC
cdr3_aa: CASSLLQSSYNEQFF

j_call: TRBJ2-7
clone_size: many
cdr3_length: 18
v_call: TRBV6-5
d_call: TRBD2
cdr3_nt: TGTGCCAGCAGTTACCGAGCGCCGTTAGCGGGGGTCGCCTACGAGCAGTACTTC
cdr3_aa: CASSYRAPLAGVAYEQYF

j_call: TRBJ1-3
clone_size: many
cdr3_length: 15
v_call: TRBV5-1
d_call: NA
cdr3_nt: TGCGCCAGCAGCTTTTGGCCCAACTCTGGAAACACCATATATTTT
cdr3_aa: CASSFWPNSGNTIYF

j_call: TRBJ2-2
clone_size: NA
cdr3_length: 14
v_call: TRBV6-5
d_call: NA
cdr3_nt: TGTGCCAGCAGCCCGACTCCGAACACCGGGGAGCTGTTTTTT
cdr3_aa: CASSPTPNTGELFF

j_call: TRBJ2-2
clone_size: many
cdr3_length: 15
v_call: TRBV5-1
d_call: TRBD1
cdr3_nt: TGCGCCAGCAGCCTCGATACAGGGGACGGCGGGGAGCTGTTTTTT
cdr3_aa: CASSLDTGDGGELFF

j_call: TRBJ2-1
clone_size: few
cdr3_length: 17
v_call: TRBV6-1
d_call: TRBD2
cdr3_nt: TGTGCCAGCAGTGAGGACAGAGGTGGCGGTCGGGGGGGTGAGCAGTTCTTC
cdr3_aa: CASSEDRGGGRGGEQFF

j_call: TRBJ2-1
clone_size: many
cdr3_length: 17
v_call: TRBV15
d_call: TRBD1
cdr3_nt: TGTGCCACCAGCAGAGCCCTGGGACAGGGCCACGTCCGAGAGCAGTTCTTC
cdr3_aa: CATSRALGQGHVREQFF

j_call: TRBJ2-1
clone_size: many
cdr3_length: 16
v_call: TRBV20-1
d_call: TRBD2
cdr3_nt: TGCAGTGCTAGAACTCCCCTAGCGGACAACCCCAATGAGCAGTTCTTC
cdr3_aa: CSARTPLADNPNEQFF

j_call: TRBJ2-4
clone_size: many
cdr3_length: 17
v_call: TRBV20-1
d_call: TRBD2
cdr3_nt: TGCAGTGCTAGCTCCCCTCTAGCGGGTTGGACCAAAAACATTCAGTACTTC
cdr3_aa: CSASSPLAGWTKNIQYF

j_call: TRBJ1-2
clone_size: many
cdr3_length: 16
v_call: TRBV5-1
d_call: TRBD1
cdr3_nt: TGCGCCAGCAGCCCGGACAGGGCCCCTCTTAACTATGGCTACACCTTC
cdr3_aa: CASSPDRAPLNYGYTF

j_call: TRBJ2-1
clone_size: many
cdr3_length: 15
v_call: TRBV7-2
d_call: NA
cdr3_nt: TGTGCCAGCAGCTTTAAGGTTAGCGGTTACAATGAGCAGTTCTTC
cdr3_aa: CASSFKVSGYNEQFF

j_call: TRBJ1-1
clone_size: many
cdr3_length: 14
v_call: TRBV7-8
d_call: NA
cdr3_nt: TGCGCCAGCAGCTTGGCGGTTCTGAACACTGAAGCTTTCTTT
cdr3_aa: CASSLAVLNTEAFF

j_call: TRBJ2-1
clone_size: many
cdr3_length: 15
v_call: TRBV20-1
d_call: TRBD1
cdr3_nt: TGCAGTGCTAGAGGGGACAGGGGGAGATACAATGAGCAGTTCTTC
cdr3_aa: CSARGDRGRYNEQFF

j_call: TRBJ2-5
clone_size: many
cdr3_length: 14
v_call: TRBV7-2
d_call: TRBD1
cdr3_nt: TGTGCCAGCAGCAAAGAGGGACAGGGTGAGACCCAGTACTTC
cdr3_aa: CASSKEGQGETQYF

j_call: TRBJ2-5
clone_size: many
cdr3_length: 12
v_call: TRBV20-1
d_call: NA
cdr3_nt: TGCAGTGCGGGGGTTTCACGGGAGACCCAGTACTTC
cdr3_aa: CSAGVSRETQYF

j_call: TRBJ2-7
clone_size: many
cdr3_length: 13
v_call: TRBV15
d_call: TRBD1
cdr3_nt: TGTGCCACCAGCACCGACAGGGTAGGCGAGCAGTACTTC
cdr3_aa: CATSTDRVGEQYF

j_call: TRBJ1-5
clone_size: many
cdr3_length: 15
v_call: TRBV5-5
d_call: NA
cdr3_nt: TGTGCCAGCAGCGTCTGGGGAAGCAGCAATCAGCCCCAGCATTTT
cdr3_aa: CASSVWGSSNQPQHF

j_call: TRBJ2-1
clone_size: NA
cdr3_length: 15
v_call: TRBV19
d_call: TRBD1
cdr3_nt: TGTGCCAGTAGTCCTCGACAGGGCCGGTATAGTGAGCAGTTCTTC
cdr3_aa: CASSPRQGRYSEQFF

j_call: TRBJ1-2
clone_size: many
cdr3_length: 13
v_call: TRBV5-1
d_call: NA
cdr3_nt: TGCGCCAGCAGCTTAGGTGGCGGGGCTGGCTACACCTTC
cdr3_aa: CASSLGGGAGYTF

j_call: TRBJ2-2
clone_size: many
cdr3_length: 15
v_call: TRBV5-1
d_call: NA
cdr3_nt: TGCGCCAGCGCGTTACAAGCAATCAACACCGGGGAGCTGTTTTTT
cdr3_aa: CASALQAINTGELFF

j_call: TRBJ1-1
clone_size: many
cdr3_length: 14
v_call: TRBV20-1
d_call: NA
cdr3_nt: TGCAGTGCTAGAGATGGCAGAGTGAACACTGAAGCTTTCTTT
cdr3_aa: CSARDGRVNTEAFF

j_call: TRBJ2-1
clone_size: many
cdr3_length: 15
v_call: TRBV5-1
d_call: NA
cdr3_nt: TGCGCCAGCAGCGGCACAGGGAAGGCCTACAATGAGCAGTTCTTC
cdr3_aa: CASSGTGKAYNEQFF

j_call: TRBJ2-7
clone_size: many
cdr3_length: 13
v_call: TRBV10-3
d_call: NA
cdr3_nt: TGTGCCACCCGGGGAAGGGAACTCCACGAGCAGTACTTC
cdr3_aa: CATRGRELHEQYF

j_call: TRBJ2-5
clone_size: many
cdr3_length: 15
v_call: TRBV5-1
d_call: TRBD2
cdr3_nt: TGCGCCAGCAGCCGACTAGCGGGGGGACAAGAGACCCAGTACTTC
cdr3_aa: CASSRLAGGQETQYF

j_call: TRBJ2-2
clone_size: NA
cdr3_length: 17
v_call: TRBV5-8
d_call: TRBD2
cdr3_nt: TGTGCCAGCAGCTTGGAACTAGCGGGGGGACGAACCGGGGAGCTGTTTTTT
cdr3_aa: CASSLELAGGRTGELFF

j_call: TRBJ2-3
clone_size: many
cdr3_length: 14
v_call: TRBV7-2
d_call: TRBD2
cdr3_nt: TGTGCCAGCAGCAGAGGACTAGCTGCCGATACGCAGTATTTT
cdr3_aa: CASSRGLAADTQYF

j_call: TRBJ2-3
clone_size: many
cdr3_length: 13
v_call: TRBV28
d_call: NA
cdr3_nt: TGTGCGGCCCGGGGGCCCAGCACAGATACGCAGTATTTT
cdr3_aa: CAARGPSTDTQYF

j_call: TRBJ2-2
clone_size: many
cdr3_length: 14
v_call: TRBV5-1
d_call: NA
cdr3_nt: TGCGCCAGCAGTTTGGAGGGTTCGACCGGGGAGCTGTTTTTT
cdr3_aa: CASSLEGSTGELFF

j_call: TRBJ1-1
clone_size: few
cdr3_length: 14
v_call: TRBV5-1
d_call: NA
cdr3_nt: TGCGCCAGCAGCCCGGAGTCTTCGAACACTGAAGCTTTCTTT
cdr3_aa: CASSPESSNTEAFF

j_call: TRBJ1-6
clone_size: few
cdr3_length: 14
v_call: TRBV6-1
d_call: NA
cdr3_nt: TGTGCCAGCAGTGAGACTGGCGGGGATTCACCCCTCCACTTT
cdr3_aa: CASSETGGDSPLHF

j_call: TRBJ2-7
clone_size: many
cdr3_length: 15
v_call: TRBV5-1
d_call: NA
cdr3_nt: TGCGCCAGCAGCTCCGCACTTACTAGCCACTACGAGCAGTACTTC
cdr3_aa: CASSSALTSHYEQYF

j_call: TRBJ2-3
clone_size: many
cdr3_length: 16
v_call: TRBV4-1
d_call: TRBD2
cdr3_nt: TGCGCCAGCAGCCAAGATCGGCTAGCGGGCGCAGATACGCAGTATTTT
cdr3_aa: CASSQDRLAGADTQYF

j_call: TRBJ1-1
clone_size: NA
cdr3_length: 13
v_call: TRBV12-5
d_call: NA
cdr3_nt: TGTGCTAGTGGTTTGGGACCGGGAACTGAAGCTTTCTTT
cdr3_aa: CASGLGPGTEAFF

j_call: TRBJ1-1
clone_size: few
cdr3_length: 14
v_call: TRBV20-1
d_call: NA
cdr3_nt: TGCAGTGCTAGAGAGGGACCTTTGGGCACTGAAGCTTTCTTT
cdr3_aa: CSAREGPLGTEAFF

j_call: TRBJ2-7
clone_size: many
cdr3_length: 12
v_call: TRBV20-1
d_call: NA
cdr3_nt: TGCAGTGCTAGAACAGGACCCTACGAGCAGTACTTC
cdr3_aa: CSARTGPYEQYF

j_call: TRBJ1-2
clone_size: NA
cdr3_length: 13
v_call: TRBV15
d_call: NA
cdr3_nt: TGTTCCACCAGTAGAGATAGGCAGGGTCGCTACACCTTC
cdr3_aa: CSTSRDRQGRYTF

j_call: TRBJ2-1
clone_size: many
cdr3_length: 16
v_call: TRBV20-1
d_call: TRBD2
cdr3_nt: TGCAGTGCGCCCCCAGGAGGACTAGCGGGGGTTTTAGAGCAGTTCTTC
cdr3_aa: CSAPPGGLAGVLEQFF

j_call: TRBJ2-7
clone_size: many
cdr3_length: 14
v_call: TRBV6-5
d_call: TRBD2
cdr3_nt: TGTGCCAGCGGGACTAGCGGTTCTGCCTACGAGCAGTACTTC
cdr3_aa: CASGTSGSAYEQYF

j_call: TRBJ2-3
clone_size: few
cdr3_length: 14
v_call: TRBV10-3
d_call: NA
cdr3_nt: TGTGCCATCAGTGACCTAGCTTTAGGAGATACGCAGTATTTT
cdr3_aa: CAISDLALGDTQYF

j_call: TRBJ1-2
clone_size: NA
cdr3_length: 16
v_call: TRBV7-2
d_call: NA
cdr3_nt: TGTGCCAGCAGCCCTTCCCATAGGGCAGGGGAGAATGGCTACACCTTC
cdr3_aa: CASSPSHRAGENGYTF

j_call: TRBJ1-1
clone_size: many
cdr3_length: 14
v_call: TRBV6-6
d_call: TRBD1
cdr3_nt: TGTGCCAGCAGTTACGACAGGGGGAACACTGAAGCTTTCTTT
cdr3_aa: CASSYDRGNTEAFF

j_call: TRBJ2-2
clone_size: NA
cdr3_length: 14
v_call: TRBV6-5
d_call: NA
cdr3_nt: TGTGCCAGCAGACAGGACTTTAACACCGGGGAGCTGTTTTTT
cdr3_aa: CASRQDFNTGELFF

j_call: TRBJ2-1
clone_size: many
cdr3_length: 15
v_call: TRBV5-1
d_call: TRBD1
cdr3_nt: TGCGCCAGCAGCCGCAGGGACAGGGCGTACAATGAGCAGTTCTTC
cdr3_aa: CASSRRDRAYNEQFF

j_call: TRBJ2-5
clone_size: many
cdr3_length: 15
v_call: TRBV5-1
d_call: TRBD1
cdr3_nt: TGCGCCAGCAGCTTGGGATCAGGGGGCGGAGAGACCCAGTACTTC
cdr3_aa: CASSLGSGGGETQYF

j_call: TRBJ2-3
clone_size: NA
cdr3_length: 14
v_call: TRBV20-1
d_call: NA
cdr3_nt: TGCAGTGCCTACCGGGCTTATGTCACAGATACGCAGTATTTT
cdr3_aa: CSAYRAYVTDTQYF

j_call: TRBJ2-3
clone_size: many
cdr3_length: 12
v_call: TRBV9
d_call: TRBD1
cdr3_nt: TGTGCCAGCAGCGCTTCGGACAGGGGCCTATATTTT
cdr3_aa: CASSASDRGLYF

j_call: TRBJ2-1
clone_size: NA
cdr3_length: 15
v_call: TRBV7-7
d_call: NA
cdr3_nt: TGTGCCAGCAGCTCCCTCCCCGGCGTCGGTGGAGAGCAGTTCTTC
cdr3_aa: CASSSLPGVGGEQFF

j_call: TRBJ1-4
clone_size: many
cdr3_length: 14
v_call: TRBV20-1
d_call: NA
cdr3_nt: TGCAGTGCCCATGAGCGAACCTCTAATGAAAAACTGTTTTTT
cdr3_aa: CSAHERTSNEKLFF

j_call: TRBJ2-7
clone_size: many
cdr3_length: 16
v_call: TRBV7-2
d_call: TRBD2
cdr3_nt: TGTGCCAGCAGCTCCGGTAGAGGCGGGGGGTTCTACGAGCAGTACTTC
cdr3_aa: CASSSGRGGGFYEQYF

j_call: TRBJ2-5
clone_size: many
cdr3_length: 16
v_call: TRBV6-6
d_call: TRBD1
cdr3_nt: TGTGCCAGCAGTTACCCTAAGACAGGGGGCCAAGAGACCCAGTACTTC
cdr3_aa: CASSYPKTGGQETQYF